This entry lists 18 T cell receptor beta chains sequenced from one sample in a study of blood T cell repertoires in COVID-19. TCRdb's copy holds only in-frame clones and misses some; the assay was immunoSEQ multiplex PCR. The table records fewer than 60,000 clones, roughly 80% of them present only once. Sequenced: peripheral blood. These receptor sequences come from a man aged 60 to 69 with acute or convalescent COVID-19.

The chain joins TRBV5-6 to TRBJ1-1, with D possibly matching TRBD1 (5 bases). Trimming left V 0 bases short and J 4 bases short, with 19 bases between. Germline CDR1 and CDR2: SGHDT and YYEEEE. The CDR3 length is 17 residues. CDR3: CASSLAGGRGRRTEAFF. Written as DNA, the CDR3 is TGTGCCAGCAGCTTGGCCGGGGGGAGGGGACGGCGCACTGAAGCTTTCTTT. Supplemented by reference TRBV5-6 and TRBJ1-1, the full variable domain reads DAGVTQSPTHLIKTRGQQVTLRCSPKSGHDTVSWYQQALGQGPQFIFQYYEEEERQRGNFPDRFSGHQFPNYSSELNVNALLLGDSALYLCASSLAGGRGRRTEAFFGQGTRLTVV.

The chain has TRBV25-1 and TRBJ2-3; 12 bases align to TRBD2. Losses at the gene ends were 6 bases for V and 0 bases for J; bases not matched to a gene: 7. This CDR3 is built from 17 residues. From germline, CDR1 is MGHDK and CDR2 SYGVNS. This chain's CDR3 is CASSGTSGSPSTDTQYF. The CDR3 nucleotides are TGTGCCAGCAGCGGGACTAGCGGGTCCCCTAGCACAGATACGCAGTATTTT.

The chain has TRBV5-1 and TRBJ2-7; D is possibly TRBD2 (5 bases). Germline CDR1 and CDR2: SGHRS and YFSETQ. Trimming pared 0 bases from V and 7 bases from J, leaving 14 bases between. This CDR3 comprises 14 residues. The CDR3 spells CASSLGWEKGEQYF. The CDR3 DNA reads TGCGCCAGCAGCTTGGGTTGGGAGAAGGGTGAGCAGTACTTC.

This clone was found once. The chain employs TRBV25-1 and TRBJ1-1, with no clear D. V gave up 0 bases and J gave up 6 bases, with 17 bases separating them. Germline values: CDR1 MGHDK, CDR2 SYGVNS. The CDR3 contains 16 residues. CDR3 sequence: CASSEYGNHEHPEAFF. In DNA form, the CDR3 reads TGTGCCAGCAGTGAATATGGTAACCACGAACACCCTGAAGCTTTCTTT.

The gene calls are TRBV9 and TRBJ1-4, with TRBD1 identical over 7 bases. The germline V gene has CDR1 SGDLS and CDR2 YYNGEE. The trim removed 3 bases at V and 5 bases at J, leaving 4 bases unmatched. The CDR3 runs 14 residues. CDR3 sequence (DNA): TGTGCCAGCAGCGCGGGGACAGACAATGAAAAACTGTTTTTT. It encodes CASSAGTDNEKLFF.

The chain couples TRBV6-6 to TRBJ1-2, with D tentatively TRBD1 (6 bases). The length of the CDR3 is 14 residues. V was cut by 4 bases and J by 7 bases, with 16 bases left in between. Per the germline V gene, CDR1 is MNHNY and CDR2 is SVGAGI (reference sequence). As DNA, the CDR3 is TGTGCCAGCAGTTCCCGGACAGCGGTTTCTGGCTACACCTTC. Its translation is CASSSRTAVSGYTF.

This clone was counted a few times. The chain uses TRBV29-1 and TRBJ2-1; maybe TRBD2 (7 bases). This CDR3 is 13 amino acids long. Trimming left V 7 bases short and J 6 bases short, with 16 bases between. CDR1 and CDR2 (germline): SQVTM, ANQGSEA. The CDR3, as DNA: TGCAGCGCTGAGGGGGGGGCTCGCAATGAGCAGTTCTTC. Translation gives CSAEGGARNEQFF.

The J gene is TRBJ1-1, the V gene TRBV19; 7 bases fit TRBD1. Trimming at V came to 7 bases and at J to 4 bases, leaving 9 bases not matched to a gene. Germline loops: CDR1 LNHDA, CDR2 SQIVND (reference sequence). The CDR3 has 14 residues. DNA of the CDR3: TGTGCCAGTATCCCCCCCAACAGGGGCACTGAAGCTTTCTTT. It translates to CASIPPNRGTEAFF. The complete variable domain, with remaining parts taken from reference TRBV19 and TRBJ1-1, reads DGGITQSPKYLFRKEGQNVTLSCEQNLNHDAMYWYRQDPGQGLRLIYYSQIVNDFQKGDIAEGYSVSREKKESFPLTVTSAQKNPTAFYLCASIPPNRGTEAFFGQGTRLTVV.

This chain uses TRBV9 with TRBJ1-1; maybe TRBD1 (5 bases). V lost 4 bases and J 4 bases, leaving 17 bases between the germline ends. Germline CDR1 SGDLS, CDR2 YYNGEE. The CDR3 contains 15 residues. CDR3 nucleotides: TGTGCCAGCAGCCCCACTGGACAAAAAGGCACTGAAGCTTTCTTT. Encoded protein: CASSPTGQKGTEAFF.

The V gene is TRBV6-2 or TRBV6-3, the J gene TRBJ2-7; 7 positions match TRBD1. Germline-derived CDR1 and CDR2 are MNHEY and SVGEGT. This CDR3 spans 14 amino acids. The V gene end was trimmed by 2 bases and the J gene end by 4 bases; junction bases not matched to a gene: 5. CDR3: CASSYGAGGYEQYF. The CDR3 nucleotides read TGTGCCAGCAGTTACGGGGCAGGGGGTTACGAGCAGTACTTC.

CDR3 sequence: CASSPGTGLMNTEAFF. In DNA, the CDR3 is TGTGCCAGCAGCCCCGGGACAGGGTTAATGAACACTGAAGCTTTCTTT. The chain employs TRBV11-2 and TRBJ1-1, with 9 bases identical to TRBD1. Germline V gene data show CDR1 as SGHAT and CDR2 as FQNNGV. The CDR3 has 16 amino acids. V shed 5 bases, J shed 0 bases, and the junction held 7 bases outside the gene matches.

This clone was observed a few times. The chain recombines TRBV30 with TRBJ1-1; 8 bases are shared with TRBD1. This CDR3 comprises 16 residues. The V gene end was trimmed by 0 bases and the J gene end by 3 bases; junction bases not matched to a gene: 9. Looked up from germline, CDR1 is GTSNPN and CDR2 is SVGIG (reference sequence). CDR3 bases: TGTGCCTGGAGTGTTGACAGGGGATATACGGACACTGAAGCTTTCTTT. Protein: CAWSVDRGYTDTEAFF.

The V and J genes are TRBV21-1 and TRBJ1-1; the table's D call of TRBD1 was not tested on the DNA. TRBV21-1 is an annotated pseudogene. The CDR3 is made up of 16 amino acids. Here the CDR3 reads CASSSPRQTGNTEAFF. The CDR3 DNA reads as TGTGCCAGCAGCTCCCCAAGACAGACGGGGAACACTGAAGCTTTCTTT.

V and J are TRBV7-9 and TRBJ1-4, with D possibly TRBD1 on 5 matching bases. Per germline, CDR1 SEHNR and CDR2 FQNEAQ (reference sequence). The CDR3 is 14 residues long. V lost 5 bases and J lost 3, with 10 bases in between. The CDR3 protein is CASSPKTANEKLFF. The CDR3 DNA follows: TGTGCCAGCAGCCCTAAGACAGCTAATGAAAAACTGTTTTTT.

This sequence joins TRBV27 and TRBJ2-2; tentative D call: TRBD2 (5 bases). The CDR3 is made up of 18 amino acids. Germline V gene data show CDR1 as MNHEY and CDR2 as SMNVEV (reference sequence). Trimming stripped 6 bases from V and 2 bases from J, with 22 bases between. Written as DNA, the CDR3 is TGTGCCAGCAGCCTCCAGCCCCCCGATACTAGAAACACCGGGGAGCTGTTTTTT. Amino acids: CASSLQPPDTRNTGELFF.

This clone is deemed medium-sized (0.01 to 0.1%). The gene calls are TRBV19 and TRBJ1-5; no firm D call. Between the trimmed V and J ends, which lost 6 bases and 8 bases, there was a span of 14 bases. This CDR3 region has 13 residues. Germline lookup yields CDR1 LNHDA and CDR2 SQIVND (reference sequence). The CDR3 here is CASSRWAHKPQHF. CDR3 DNA: TGTGCCAGTAGCCGGTGGGCCCACAAGCCCCAGCATTTT.

This chain links TRBV11-3 with TRBJ2-1; D uncertain. Trimming pared 7 bases from V and 7 bases from J, leaving 11 bases between. The CDR3 is made up of 12 amino acids. The germline gives CDR1 SGHNT, CDR2 YENEEA. The CDR3 coding sequence is TGTGCCAGCACCCAAGGAGAAAATGAGCAGTTCTTC. Protein sequence: CASTQGENEQFF.

The chain uses TRBV4-3 and TRBJ1-1, with TRBD1 as a possible D gene (6 bases). V was shortened by 1 base and J by 7 bases, with 7 bases between the two germline ends. The CDR3 loop spans 12 amino acids. Germline CDR1 is LGHNA and CDR2 is YSLEER. Here the CDR3 reads CASSQGGGEAFF. The CDR3 nucleotides are TGCGCCAGCAGCCAAGGAGGGGGTGAAGCTTTCTTT.